This T cell receptor (beta chain) was observed in a study of cytomegalovirus exposure and HLA in healthy donors. The PCR contained 60 Vbeta and 13 Jbeta primers. Repertoires were generated with immunoSEQ multiplex PCR, while TCRdb's copy carries only in-frame clones and drops some. The sample yields under 150,000 clones, approximately 85% seen once. V shed 6 bases and J 3 bases; nucleotides not matched to a gene: 2. Germline-derived CDR1 and CDR2 are LNHDA and SQIVND (reference sequence). CDR3 length equals 14 residues. Sequencing was done on a sample of PBMCs. The chain links TRBV19 to TRBJ2-2; 9 bases fit TRBD2. This TCR was sampled from a male donor in good health and CMV-seropositive. Here the CDR3 DNA reads TGTGCCAGTAGCGGACTAGCGCACACCGGGGAGCTGTTTTTT. Protein product: CASSGLAHTGELFF.